Listed below are T cell receptor beta chains from one sample, sequenced in a study of T cell repertoires in aging, cancer and after chemotherapy. TCRdb fed the multiplex PCR reads into MiXCR, producing one record per CDR3 protein. The sample holds under 2,500 distinct CDR3 sequences; around 22% are singletons and the top ten take around 9.4%. The sample comprised blood. The receptors were gathered from a human donor with a solid tumor. The CDR3 runs from the conserved cysteine through the conserved F or W.

TRBV6-1 | CASSDQDRAGASDTQYF
TRBV7-2 | CASSRDRGNEKLFF
TRBV6-2/TRBV6-3 | CASSYSRMRDKETQYF
TRBV11-2 | CASSSRLVLNEQFF
TRBV19 | CASSTDRGPNTGELFF
TRBV10-3 | CAISAASGGRDTQYF
TRBV28 | CASSDVAGSYGYTF
TRBV7-9 | CASSLGTDNEKLFF
TRBV7-2 | CASSPDQGAGGYTF
TRBV7-2 | CASSAFEETQYF
TRBV19 | CASSALGGNQPQHF
TRBV6-6 | CASTGATNYGYTF
TRBV7-9 | CASSLRFLGSGGLTNEKLFF
TRBV6-5 | CASRDAATNEKLFF
TRBV4-3 | CASSPIAGGTDTQYF
TRBV29-1 | CSVGGRVNTEAFF
TRBV11-1 | CASSLFSLGANVLTF
TRBV7-9 | CASSPQGEKLFF
TRBV28 | CASSSRTSGGLEEQYF
TRBV28 | CASSKQGPYGYTF
TRBV10-3 | CAIRHGTDDVAFF
TRBV7-9 | CASSLGMDILGLQETQYF
TRBV20-1 | CSARNPDAGERSPLHF
TRBV29-1 | CSVVGLVASGPTGELFF
TRBV20-1 | CSARPTGGNSPLHF
TRBV6-1 | CASSERERGGRGTQYF
TRBV15 | CATRRGGSREGSNQPQHF
TRBV4-3 | CASSLGTGGSTEAFF
TRBV5-4 | CASSPAGTIYGYTF
TRBV11-2 | CASSLRGTGPYEQYF
TRBV20-1 | CSASPGPEQYF
TRBV24-1 | CATSVGSISTDTQYF
TRBV20-1 | CSARDPGARTDTQYF
TRBV29-1 | CGGGGGRNHNGQFF
TRBV6-5 | CASRPSRQSRQVTQYF
TRBV11-2 | CASSLESGGPNEQFF
TRBV12-5 | CATSGTAQGEQYF
TRBV27 | CASSPGQGAATNEKLFF
TRBV5-6 | CASSDVTGRETQYF
TRBV27 | CASSLTGGNSGANVLTF
TRBV4-2 | CASRHSESSGNTIYF